Listed here is a single T cell receptor beta chain. These data originate in a study of blood T cell repertoires in COVID-19. Study details: Some COVID-19 samples were acute and others convalescent; all came from the United States, Italy and Spain. PBMCs, B-cell-depleted T cells, or T cells provided the cDNA or gDNA that made up the material.

Per the original data handling: By means of reference gene primer amplification, nucleated cell counts were estimated. The assay was immunoSEQ multiplex PCR, and TCRdb's table has in-frame clones only and misses some. D and trimming come from the DNA, and the V and J calls and clone size come from that table. The table includes more than 50,000 clones, approximately 92% detected once. The V gene end was trimmed by 7 bases and the J gene end by 4 bases; junction bases not matched to a gene: 6. The CDR3 totals 13 residues. CDR1 is LNHDA and CDR2 is SQIVND in the germline V gene (reference sequence). This clonotype originated in a man aged 55-75 years with active COVID-19. The specimen was peripheral blood. The V call is TRBV19, the J call TRBJ1-1; 7 nucleotides agree with TRBD1. CDR3 coding DNA: TGTGCCAGTATTGAACAGGGGAGCACTGAAGCTTTCTTT. Amino acid sequence: CASIEQGSTEAFF.